These 31 T cell receptor beta chains share one sample of origin, sequenced in a study of Ad26.COV2.S vaccination and SARS-CoV-2 variants. The treatment denotes: about 20 received Ad26.COV2.S at low or high dose, single or two shots; about 5 received placebo; per-sample allocation not given. Vaccine and placebo recipients were sampled on day 63 after the first injection. The data were produced by immunoSEQ multiplex PCR, yet TCRdb's version contains in-frame clones alone and is incomplete. Found here are around 250,000 clones, around 85% of them singletons; the top ten hold 2.9%. Sequencing was performed on peripheral blood, taken in a trial of Ad26.COV2.S vaccine versus placebo. These TCRs come from a person aged 18 to 59 who received the Ad26.COV2.S COVID-19 vaccine or a placebo.

This clone was observed a single time. This chain connects TRBV2 to TRBJ1-1; no definite D call. Germline CDR1 reads SNHLY; CDR2 reads FYNNEI. The CDR3 is 13 amino acids. The ends were cut back, 7 bases at V and 1 base at J, with 10 bases in the middle. CDR3 amino acids: CASKAEGNTEAFF. CDR3 DNA: TGTGCCAGCAAAGCGGAGGGGAACACTGAAGCTTTCTTT.

V gene TRBV7-2 combines with J gene TRBJ1-2; the D gene is possibly TRBD1 (5 bases). Germline V gene sequence: CDR1 SGHTA, CDR2 FQGNSA. Trimming shortened V by 5 bases and J by 8 bases, and 12 bases separated the two germline ends. There are 12 residues in the CDR3. The CDR3 here is CASSGTAQGYTF. DNA for the CDR3: TGTGCCAGCAGCGGGACTGCGCAAGGCTACACCTTC. Based on the CDR3 plus reference TRBV7-2 and TRBJ1-2, the full variable domain is GAGVSQSPSNKVTEKGKDVELRCDPISGHTALYWYRQSLGQGLEFLIYFQGNSAPDKSGLPSDRFSAERTGGSVSTLTIQRTQQEDSAVYLCASSGTAQGYTFGSGTRLTVV.

This sequence joins TRBV5-4 and TRBJ1-2, with TRBD1 matching over 9 bases. The CDR3 length is 17 residues. Germline V gene sequence: CDR1 SGHNT, CDR2 YYREEE (reference sequence). With V trimmed by 4 bases and J by 4 bases, 14 bases remained unmatched. CDR3 DNA: TGTGCCAGCAGCCGACCGGGACAGGGCATTGTGGTCTATGGCTACACCTTC. It encodes CASSRPGQGIVVYGYTF.

The V and J genes are TRBV5-3 and TRBJ1-5; D call uncertain. TRBV5-3 is an open reading frame whose function is uncertain. The CDR3 sequence is 15 residues long. Deletions cut 2 bases from V and 5 bases from J, with 14 bases between. The CDR3 DNA reads TGTGCCAGAAGCTTCGAATCGGCAGGTCATCAGCCCCAGCATTTT. It codes for CARSFESAGHQPQHF.

This rearrangement joins TRBV5-4 to TRBJ2-5; 11 bases are a match to TRBD1. Germline CDR1 and CDR2: SGHNT and YYREEE (reference sequence). There are 15 residues in the CDR3. Trimming at V came to 4 bases and at J to 1 base, leaving 3 bases not matched to a gene. This CDR3 is CASSTGTGGQETQYF. The CDR3 DNA reads as TGTGCCAGCAGCACCGGGACAGGGGGCCAAGAGACCCAGTACTTC.

The genes are TRBV7-3 and TRBJ1-2, with D tentatively TRBD1 (5 bases). Germline V gene data show CDR1 as SGHTA and CDR2 as FQGTGA. The CDR3 sequence is 14 residues long. With 3 bases removed from V and 1 base from J, the gap between germline ends came to 9 bases. Here the CDR3 DNA reads TGTGCCAGCAGCTTGATGACAGTTAACTATGGCTACACCTTC. Amino acid sequence: CASSLMTVNYGYTF.

The rearrangement uses TRBV9 and TRBJ2-3, with TRBD2 identical over 7 bases. This CDR3 has 19 residues. The V gene end was trimmed by 4 bases and the J gene end by 4 bases; junction bases not matched to a gene: 21. Per germline, CDR1 SGDLS and CDR2 YYNGEE. The CDR3 DNA sequence: TGTGCCAGCAGCATCCGGGGGGTGGGAAGGGACTCCAAGCCAGATACGCAGTATTTT. Its translation: CASSIRGVGRDSKPDTQYF.

This sequence joins TRBV18 and TRBJ2-7; 9 bases align to TRBD1. Per germline, CDR1 KGHSH and CDR2 LQKENI. Trimming cost V 5 bases and J 4 bases; bases outside gene matches: 3. The CDR3 contains 13 residues. CDR3 sequence reads: CASSYGTGYEQYV. The CDR3, as DNA: TGTGCCAGCTCATATGGGACAGGGTACGAGCAGTACGTC.

The chain uses TRBV7-2 and TRBJ2-5; the D is unclear. This CDR3 is built from 11 residues. Germline-derived CDR1 and CDR2 are SGHTA and FQGNSA. Trimming pared 3 bases from V and 3 bases from J, leaving 2 bases between. The CDR3: CASSFKETQYF. CDR3 sequence (DNA): TGTGCCAGCAGCTTTAAAGAGACCCAGTACTTC.

The CDR3 bases are TGTGCCAGCGGATACCTCGAGGGCAATGAGCAGTTCTTC. Encoded protein: CASGYLEGNEQFF. This chain links TRBV7-3 with TRBJ2-1; TRBD2 might be the D (5 bases). V lost 8 bases to trimming and J lost 6 bases, with 14 bases between them. Germline V gives CDR1 SGHTA, CDR2 FQGTGA. The CDR3 consists of 13 residues.

The V gene is TRBV24-1, the J gene TRBJ1-1, with D tentatively TRBD1 (6 bases). Germline CDR1 reads KGHDR; CDR2 reads SFDVKD. The V end lost 0 bases, the J end lost 3 bases, and 19 bases lay between the germline ends. The CDR3 spans 18 residues. As DNA, the CDR3 is TGTGCCACCAGTGATTTGATAGGGGGGAGGGGACTTCACACTGAAGCTTTCTTT. Protein sequence: CATSDLIGGRGLHTEAFF.

This rearrangement joins TRBV6-5 to TRBJ1-4; no reliable D call. V was cut by 10 bases and J by 5 bases, with 17 bases left in between. Germline assignment: CDR1 MNHEY and CDR2 SVGAGI. The CDR3 length is 14 residues. Written as DNA, the CDR3 is TGTGCCACCTACGGAACGGCTCCGAATGAAAAACTGTTTTTT. Amino acids: CATYGTAPNEKLFF.

This clone appeared once. This could be a read error, since a much larger clone is one nucleotide away. The same CDR3 is also encoded by other DNA sequences in this sample. The rearrangement links TRBV30 to TRBJ1-2; 7 positions agree with TRBD1. The CDR3 contains 13 residues. Germline trimming cut 3 bases from V and 4 bases from J; bases unmatched to any gene: 5. Germline assignment: CDR1 GTSNPN and CDR2 SVGIG (reference sequence). CDR3 amino acids: CAWSRDRPYGYTF. CDR3 nucleotides: TGTGCCTGGAGCCGGGACAGACCCTATGGCTACACCTTC.

The rearrangement joins TRBV7-9 to TRBJ1-6; 8 bases match TRBD1. Per the germline V gene, CDR1 is SEHNR and CDR2 is FQNEAQ (reference sequence). With V trimmed by 5 bases and J by 7 bases, 7 bases remained unmatched. The CDR3 consists of 15 residues. Here the CDR3 reads CASSQGQVGNSPLHF. The CDR3 DNA is TGTGCCAGCAGCCAGGGACAGGTCGGAAATTCACCCCTCCACTTT.

This rearrangement joins TRBV4-3 to TRBJ2-1, with D hard to call. The V gene lost 1 base and the J gene lost 0 bases, with 7 bases spanning the gap. Per the germline V gene, CDR1 is LGHNA and CDR2 is YSLEER. The CDR3 length is 15 residues. The CDR3 reads CASSQVDRSYNEQFF. For the CDR3, the DNA is TGCGCCAGCAGCCAAGTCGACCGCTCCTACAATGAGCAGTTCTTC.

This clone came up once. This chain joins TRBV2 and TRBJ2-5; TRBD2 matches 9 bases. The V gene's germline CDR1 is SNHLY and CDR2 FYNNEI. The CDR3 loop spans 18 amino acids. The V segment lost 3 bases and the J segment 1 base; nucleotides outside the gene matches: 12. CDR3 loop: CASSEGRLGGGVQETQYF. In DNA, the CDR3 is TGTGCCAGCAGTGAGGGACGGTTGGGCGGGGGGGTCCAAGAGACCCAGTACTTC.

The chain employs TRBV30 and TRBJ2-5, with D perhaps matching TRBD1 (7 bases). The CDR3 loop spans 12 amino acids. CDR1 and CDR2 (germline): GTSNPN, SVGIG (reference sequence). The chain's CDR3 is CSGGGIGETQYF. Here the CDR3 DNA reads TGTAGTGGAGGGGGCATAGGGGAGACCCAGTACTTC.

This sequence joins TRBV24-1 and TRBJ1-3, with a tentative D call TRBD1 (6 bases). Trimming cost V 3 bases and J 5 bases, with 16 bases left between them. The CDR3 is 16 amino acids. CDR1 KGHDR and CDR2 SFDVKD come from the germline V gene. CDR3 loop: CATSDADRRGRNTIYF. CDR3 DNA sequence: TGTGCCACCAGTGATGCAGACAGGCGTGGAAGAAACACCATATATTTT.

This chain connects TRBV3-1 (or the pseudogene TRBV3-2) to TRBJ2-1, with D perhaps matching TRBD1 or TRBD2 (5 bases each). Germline V gives CDR1 LGHDT, CDR2 YNNKEL (reference sequence). Trimming pared 4 bases from V and 9 bases from J, leaving 10 bases between. CDR3 length: 12 residues. The CDR3 region is CASSPPGTEQFF. The CDR3 coding sequence is TGTGCCAGCAGCCCACCAGGGACTGAGCAGTTCTTC.

Only one count was recorded for this clone. The chain has TRBV18 and TRBJ2-2; no firm D call. V was shortened by 4 bases and J by 0 bases, with 12 bases between the two germline ends. CDR1 is KGHSH, CDR2 LQKENI, per germline. This CDR3 comprises 16 residues. CDR3 sequence: CASSLTQEPNTGELFF. Here the CDR3 DNA reads TGTGCCAGCTCACTTACCCAAGAACCGAACACCGGGGAGCTGTTTTTT.

The chain is built from TRBV7-9 and TRBJ2-2; 7 bases are shared with TRBD1. CDR3 length: 16 residues. The germline CDR1 and CDR2 sequences are SEHNR and FQNEAQ (reference sequence). V trimming: 3 bases; J trimming: 5 bases; junction bases outside the gene matches: 9. The DNA of the CDR3 is TGTGCCAGCAGCTTTGTACAGGGGTCGAGGACCGGGGAGCTGTTTTTT. Its translation is CASSFVQGSRTGELFF.

This clone has just one count. The chain links TRBV6-5 to TRBJ2-7; D ambiguous. Trimming stripped 6 bases from V and 3 bases from J, with 12 bases between. Germline CDR1 is MNHEY and CDR2 is SVGAGI. This CDR3 region has 13 residues. CDR3 sequence reads: CASRQPPNYEQYF. DNA for the CDR3: TGTGCCAGCAGGCAGCCACCCAACTACGAGCAGTACTTC.

The chain has TRBV5-4 and TRBJ2-2; maybe TRBD2 (6 bases). Trimming took off 4 bases at V and 6 bases at J, with 10 bases between the two ends. Germline CDR1 is SGHNT and CDR2 is YYREEE (reference sequence). The CDR3 loop spans 13 amino acids. The CDR3, as DNA: TGTGCCAGCAGCGGCGCGGGGTCCGGGGAGCTGTTTTTT. This sequence encodes CASSGAGSGELFF.

The CDR3 coding sequence is TGTGCCAGCAGCCAAGATACCACTAGCGGGATGAAAAACATTCAGTACTTC. This encodes CASSQDTTSGMKNIQYF. The chain employs TRBV4-2 and TRBJ2-4, with 10 bases matching TRBD2. V lost 0 bases to trimming and J lost 4 bases; unmatched junction nucleotides: 6. Germline CDR1 LGHNA, CDR2 YNFKEQ. CDR3 size: 17 residues.

The chain employs TRBV7-9 and TRBJ1-3; perhaps TRBD1 as D (5 bases). Trimming removed 4 bases at V and 4 bases at J, with 14 bases between. CDR3 length equals 15 residues. Germline V gene data show CDR1 as SEHNR and CDR2 as FQNEAQ (reference sequence). The CDR3 protein is CASSSNRQLGNTIYF. CDR3 DNA sequence: TGTGCCAGCAGCTCAAACCGACAGCTGGGAAACACCATATATTTT.

The chain is built from TRBV9 and TRBJ2-7; 12 bases are a match to TRBD2. V dropped 2 bases and J dropped 2; count of bases not matched to a gene: 2. The CDR3 covers 15 residues. In germline, CDR1 is SGDLS, CDR2 YYNGEE. The CDR3 loop reads CASSVTSGGPYEQYF. The CDR3 DNA is TGTGCCAGCAGCGTGACTAGCGGGGGTCCCTACGAGCAGTACTTC.

CDR3 sequence (DNA): TGTGCCAGCAGCCAAGGCGGGGAATACGAGCAGTACGTC. It yields the protein CASSQGGEYEQYV. The rearrangement joins TRBV3-1 (or the pseudogene TRBV3-2) to TRBJ2-7; a weak D match, TRBD2 (6 bases). Germline CDR1 LGHDT, CDR2 YNNKEL (reference sequence). The ends were cut back, 1 base at V and 4 bases at J, with 8 bases in the middle. The CDR3 runs 13 residues.

This rearrangement joins TRBV13 to TRBJ1-4; D is uncertain. This CDR3 has 13 residues. V was shortened by 5 bases and J by 8 bases, with 12 bases between the two germline ends. From germline, CDR1 is PRHDT and CDR2 FYEKMQ (reference sequence). CDR3 amino acids: CASSRRLGEKLFF. As DNA, the CDR3 is TGTGCCAGCAGCCGGAGGCTCGGGGAAAAACTGTTTTTT.

The J gene is TRBJ2-7, the V gene TRBV7-9; 8 bases are shared with TRBD2. Trimming at V came to 5 bases and at J to 3 bases, leaving 9 bases not matched to a gene. The germline gives CDR1 SEHNR, CDR2 FQNEAQ (reference sequence). The CDR3 is 15 amino acids. In nucleotides, the CDR3 is TGTGCCAGCAGCACTACCGCCGGGACTAGCTACGAGCAGTACTTC. Translation: CASSTTAGTSYEQYF.

This clone was observed a handful of times. The chain carries TRBV7-2 and TRBJ2-3; 10 positions agree with TRBD2. Germline-derived CDR1 and CDR2 are SGHTA and FQGNSA. The V segment lost 5 bases and the J segment 0 bases; nucleotides outside the gene matches: 8. The CDR3 is 17 residues long. This CDR3 is CASSQNLAGDSTDTQYF. The DNA for the CDR3 is TGTGCCAGCAGCCAAAACCTAGCGGGGGACAGCACAGATACGCAGTATTTT.

V gene TRBV4-3 combines with J gene TRBJ2-5; unclear D gene. Trimming left V 0 bases short and J 2 bases short, with 22 bases between. The CDR3 sequence is 19 residues long. Per germline, CDR1 LGHNA and CDR2 YSLEER. CDR3 amino acids: CASSQDLASPRTVQETQYF. CDR3 bases: TGCGCCAGCAGCCAAGATCTGGCATCCCCCCGCACAGTACAAGAGACCCAGTACTTC.